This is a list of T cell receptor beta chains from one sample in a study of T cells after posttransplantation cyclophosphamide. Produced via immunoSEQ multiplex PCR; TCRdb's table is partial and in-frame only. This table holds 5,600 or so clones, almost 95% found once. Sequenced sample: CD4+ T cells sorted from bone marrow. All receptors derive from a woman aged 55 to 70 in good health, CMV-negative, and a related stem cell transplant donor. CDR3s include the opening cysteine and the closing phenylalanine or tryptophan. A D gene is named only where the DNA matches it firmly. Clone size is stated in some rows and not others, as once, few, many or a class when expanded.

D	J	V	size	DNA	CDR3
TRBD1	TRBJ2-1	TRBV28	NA	TGTGCCAGCAGCTCCGGACAGGTCTTCTACAATGAGCAGTTCTTC	CASSSGQVFYNEQFF
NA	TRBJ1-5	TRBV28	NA	TGTGCCAGAGTAAGGGGAAATCAGCCCCAGCATTTT	CARVRGNQPQHF
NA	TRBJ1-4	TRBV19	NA	TGTGCCAGTAGTCCGCCAGGGGACGGTGAAAAACTGTTTTTT	CASSPPGDGEKLFF
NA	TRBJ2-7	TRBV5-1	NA	TGCGCCAGCAGCTTGAGGGACTCATCCTACGAGCAGTACTTC	CASSLRDSSYEQYF
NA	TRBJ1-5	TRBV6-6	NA	TGTGCCAGCAGCCCCCCAGGTCAGCCCCAGCATTTT	CASSPPGQPQHF
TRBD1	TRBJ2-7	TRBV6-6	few	TGTGCCAGCAGTCTCGGACAGGGGGCAGCCGAGCAGTACTTC	CASSLGQGAAEQYF
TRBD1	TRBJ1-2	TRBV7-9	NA	TGTGCCAGCAGCTTAAGTACAGGGGTCTATGGCTACACCTTC	CASSLSTGVYGYTF
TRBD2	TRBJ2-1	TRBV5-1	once	TGCGCCAGCAGCTTGGAACCCGGGACTAGCGGCGACAATGAGCAGTTCTTC	CASSLEPGTSGDNEQFF
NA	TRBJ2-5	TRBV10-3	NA	TGTGCCATCAGTGAAGGGATTATGACAGGTTCAAAGGAGACCCAGTACTTC	CAISEGIMTGSKETQYF
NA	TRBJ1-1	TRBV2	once	TGTGCCAGCAGTGACCAGGGGATGAGCACTGAAGCTTTCTTT	CASSDQGMSTEAFF
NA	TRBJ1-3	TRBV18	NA	TGTGCCAGCTCACCCACGACAGTAACCATCCCTGGAAACACCATATATTTT	CASSPTTVTIPGNTIYF
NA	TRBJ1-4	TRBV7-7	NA	TGTGCTAGCAGCTTAGGGCCCACCGAAAAACTGTTTTTT	CASSLGPTEKLFF
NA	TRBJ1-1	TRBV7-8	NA	TGTGCCAGCAGCTCCCGCAGCCGAGGGTTTAGTAAGGACACTGAAGCTTTCTTT	CASSSRSRGFSKDTEAFF
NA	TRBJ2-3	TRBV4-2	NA	TGTGCCAGCAGCCCCCTATGGGGCTTCACAGATACGCAGTATTTT	CASSPLWGFTDTQYF
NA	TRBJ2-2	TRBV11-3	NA	TGTGCCAGCAGCTTATACGGTGGGGAGCTGTTTTTT	CASSLYGGELFF
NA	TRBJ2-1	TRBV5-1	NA	TGCGCCAGCAGCTTGGCCCCGGAGTACAATGAGCAGTTCTTC	CASSLAPEYNEQFF
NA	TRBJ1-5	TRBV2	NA	TGTGCCAGCAGTGAAGCTCTGAGGACAGCTAATCAGCCCCAGCATTTT	CASSEALRTANQPQHF
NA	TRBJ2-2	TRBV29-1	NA	TGCAGCGTCGGGTGGCAGACCTCGAACACCGGGGAGCTGTTTTTT	CSVGWQTSNTGELFF
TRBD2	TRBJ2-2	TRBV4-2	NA	TGTGCCAGCAGCCCCGGCGGGGGGGCCTTTTCCGGGGAGCTGTTTTTT	CASSPGGGAFSGELFF
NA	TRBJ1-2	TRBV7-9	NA	TGTGCCAGCAGCTTATCTCTTAGCTATGGCTACACCTTC	CASSLSLSYGYTF
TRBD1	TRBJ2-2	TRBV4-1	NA	TGCGCCAGCAGCCAGACAGGGGCGAACACCGGGGAGCTGTTTTTT	CASSQTGANTGELFF
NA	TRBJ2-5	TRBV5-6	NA	TGTGCCAGCAGCAGTGGGCCCGAGGAGACCCAGTACTTC	CASSSGPEETQYF
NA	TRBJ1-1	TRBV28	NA	TGTGCCAGCAGTTTACCCCCAGATGGCAGGGCCAACACTGAAGCTTTCTTT	CASSLPPDGRANTEAFF
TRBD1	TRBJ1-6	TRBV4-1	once	TGCGCCAGCAGCCCGGGACAGGACGACTCCTATAATTCACCCCTCCACTTT	CASSPGQDDSYNSPLHF
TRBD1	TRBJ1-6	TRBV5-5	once	TGTGCCAGCAGCTTGCAGGGGGCGAATTCACCCCTCCACTTT	CASSLQGANSPLHF
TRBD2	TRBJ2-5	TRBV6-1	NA	TGTGCCAGCAGTACTAGCGGGGGGGTTAAAGAGACCCAGTACTTC	CASSTSGGVKETQYF
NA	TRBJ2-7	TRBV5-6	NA	TGTGCCAGCAGCTCGGGACTCGTCGGAGAGCAGTACTTC	CASSSGLVGEQYF
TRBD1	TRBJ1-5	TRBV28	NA	TGTGCCAGCAGTCCGACAGGGGCCAATCAGCCCCAGCATTTT	CASSPTGANQPQHF